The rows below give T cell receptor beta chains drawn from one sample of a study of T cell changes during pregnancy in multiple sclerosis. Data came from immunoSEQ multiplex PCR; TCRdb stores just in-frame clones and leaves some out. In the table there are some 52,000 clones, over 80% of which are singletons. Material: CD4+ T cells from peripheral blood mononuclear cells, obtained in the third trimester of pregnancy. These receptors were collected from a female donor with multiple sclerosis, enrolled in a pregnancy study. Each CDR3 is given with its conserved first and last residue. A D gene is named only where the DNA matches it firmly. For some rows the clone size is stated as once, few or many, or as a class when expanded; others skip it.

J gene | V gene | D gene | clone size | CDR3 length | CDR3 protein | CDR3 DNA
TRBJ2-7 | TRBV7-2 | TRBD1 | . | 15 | CASSPTGTGGYEQYF | TGTGCCAGCAGCCCGACCGGGACAGGGGGTTACGAGCAGTACTTC
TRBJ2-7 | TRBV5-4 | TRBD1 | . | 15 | CASSPGGQGAYEQYF | TGTGCCAGCAGCCCCGGGGGACAGGGGGCCTACGAGCAGTACTTC
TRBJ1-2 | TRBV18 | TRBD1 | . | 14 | CASSAQGVYYGYTF | TGTGCCAGCTCTGCACAGGGGGTTTACTATGGCTACACCTTC
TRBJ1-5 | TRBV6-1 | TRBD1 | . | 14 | CASSNSGGVQPQHF | TGTGCCAGCAGTAATTCAGGGGGAGTTCAGCCCCAGCATTTT
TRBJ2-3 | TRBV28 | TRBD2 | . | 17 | CASTLRPLAGHTDTQYF | TGTGCCAGCACCCTTCGCCCACTAGCGGGACACACAGATACGCAGTATTTT
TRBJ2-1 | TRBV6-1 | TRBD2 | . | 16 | CASSGLAGGSKNEQFF | TGTGCCAGCAGTGGGCTAGCGGGGGGGTCGAAGAATGAGCAGTTCTTC
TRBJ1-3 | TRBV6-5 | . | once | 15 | CASSPDRSRISPIYF | TGTGCCAGCAGTCCCGACAGGTCCAGGATAAGTCCCATATATTTT
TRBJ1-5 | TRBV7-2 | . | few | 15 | CASSPVQGWYQPQHF | TGTGCCAGCAGCCCGGTGCAGGGGTGGTATCAGCCCCAGCATTTT
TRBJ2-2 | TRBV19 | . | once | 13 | CASSMRNTGELFF | TGTGCCAGTAGTATGAGAAACACCGGGGAGCTGTTTTTT
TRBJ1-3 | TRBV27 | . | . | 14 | CASSLRTSVGTIYF | TGTGCCAGCAGTCTACGGACATCGGTGGGCACCATATATTTT
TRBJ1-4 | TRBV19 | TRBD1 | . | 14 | CASTRQGYNEKLFF | TGTGCCAGTACCCGACAGGGATATAATGAAAAACTGTTTTTT
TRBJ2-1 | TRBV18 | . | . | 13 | CASSPPVRNEQFF | TGTGCCAGCTCACCACCCGTCCGCAATGAGCAGTTCTTC
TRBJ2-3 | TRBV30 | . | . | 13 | CAWSVNRGDTQYF | TGTGCCTGGAGTGTAAACCGGGGTGATACGCAGTATTTT
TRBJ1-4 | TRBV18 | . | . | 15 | CASSPRGGTNEKLFF | TGTGCCAGCTCACCAAGGGGGGGCACTAATGAAAAACTGTTTTTT
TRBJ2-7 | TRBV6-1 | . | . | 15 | CASSAPAGTPYEQYF | TGTGCCAGCAGCGCTCCAGCGGGCACCCCCTACGAGCAGTACTTC
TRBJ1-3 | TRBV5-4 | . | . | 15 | CASSLYRVSGNTIYF | TGTGCCAGCAGCTTGTATCGGGTTTCGGGAAACACCATATATTTT
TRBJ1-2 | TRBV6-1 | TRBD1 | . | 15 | CASSDNGTGRRGYTF | TGTGCCAGCAGTGATAACGGGACAGGGAGGAGAGGCTACACCTTC
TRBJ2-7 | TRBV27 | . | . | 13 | CASSPTGSYEQYF | TGTGCCAGCAGTCCGACAGGTTCCTACGAGCAGTACTTC
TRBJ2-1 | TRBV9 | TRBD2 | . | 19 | CASSAQGLAGAGSYNEQFF | TGTGCCAGCAGCGCACAAGGACTAGCGGGAGCTGGGTCCTACAATGAGCAGTTCTTC
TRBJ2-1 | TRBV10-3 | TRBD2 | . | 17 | CAISESGGLAGGYEQFF | TGTGCCATCAGTGAGTCTGGGGGTCTAGCGGGGGGGTACGAGCAGTTCTTC
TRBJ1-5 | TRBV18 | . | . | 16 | CASSPPTGGLDQPQHF | TGTGCCAGCTCACCACCAACGGGGGGTCTCGATCAGCCCCAGCATTTT
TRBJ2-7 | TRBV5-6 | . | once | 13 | CASSFNPSAEQYF | TGTGCCAGCAGCTTTAACCCTAGTGCCGAGCAGTACTTC
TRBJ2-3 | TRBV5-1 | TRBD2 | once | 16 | CASSLTSGGGTDTQYF | TGCGCCAGCAGCTTAACTAGCGGGGGTGGCACAGATACGCAGTATTTT
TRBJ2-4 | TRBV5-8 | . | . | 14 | CASSLILAKNIQYF | TGTGCCAGCAGCCTGATACTAGCCAAAAACATTCAGTACTTC
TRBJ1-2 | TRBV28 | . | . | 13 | CASIFNQGDGYTF | TGTGCCAGCATCTTCAACCAGGGCGATGGCTACACCTTC
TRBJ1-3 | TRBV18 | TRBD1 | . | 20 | CASSPVSGTGGSFAGNTIYF | TGTGCCAGCTCACCGGTCTCCGGGACAGGGGGATCTTTTGCTGGAAACACCATATATTTT
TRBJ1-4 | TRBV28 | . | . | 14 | CASSLSGVREKLFF | TGTGCCAGCAGTTTATCGGGGGTACGGGAAAAACTGTTTTTT
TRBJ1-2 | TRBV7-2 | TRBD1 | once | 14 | CASSLDRGHYGYTF | TGTGCCAGCAGCTTAGACAGGGGCCACTATGGCTACACCTTC
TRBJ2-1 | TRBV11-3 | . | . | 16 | CASSLEGTGTYNEQFF | TGTGCCAGCAGCTTAGAAGGGACTGGCACCTACAATGAGCAGTTCTTC
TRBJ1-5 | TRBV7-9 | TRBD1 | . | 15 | CASSFGQGRNQPQHF | TGTGCCAGCAGCTTTGGACAGGGGCGTAATCAGCCCCAGCATTTT
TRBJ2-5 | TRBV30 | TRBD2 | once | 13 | CAWASGIQETQYF | TGTGCCTGGGCTAGCGGGATCCAAGAGACCCAGTACTTC
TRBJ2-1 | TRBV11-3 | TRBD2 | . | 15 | CASSAGTSRGNEQFF | TGTGCCAGCAGCGCCGGGACTAGCCGGGGCAATGAGCAGTTCTTC
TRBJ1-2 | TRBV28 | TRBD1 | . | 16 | CASSFWRGQGGYGYTF | TGTGCCAGCAGTTTTTGGCGAGGACAGGGCGGTTATGGCTACACCTTC
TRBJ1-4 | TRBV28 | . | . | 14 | CASSLYSGGEKLFF | TGTGCCAGCAGTTTATACTCGGGGGGCGAAAAACTGTTTTTT
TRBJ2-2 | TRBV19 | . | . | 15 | CATTGSGVNTGELFF | TGTGCCACCACCGGTTCGGGGGTCAACACCGGGGAGCTGTTTTTT
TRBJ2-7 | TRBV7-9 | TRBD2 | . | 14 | CASSPLTSVYEQYF | TGTGCCAGCAGCCCCCTGACTAGCGTGTACGAGCAGTACTTC
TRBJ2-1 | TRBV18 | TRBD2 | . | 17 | CASSPQTSGSSYNEQFF | TGTGCCAGCTCACCACAGACTAGCGGGAGTAGTTACAATGAGCAGTTCTTC
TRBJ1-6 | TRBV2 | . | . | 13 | CASRDNRESPLHF | TGTGCCAGCAGAGATAACAGGGAATCACCCCTCCACTTT
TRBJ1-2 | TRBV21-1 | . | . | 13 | CASSSLAGHGYTF | TGTGCCAGCAGCAGCCTAGCGGGGCATGGCTACACCTTC
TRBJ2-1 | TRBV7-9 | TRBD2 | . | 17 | CASSPGPGGAFYNEQFF | TGTGCCAGCAGCCCTGGGCCGGGAGGGGCGTTCTACAATGAGCAGTTCTTC
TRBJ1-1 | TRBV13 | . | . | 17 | CASSSLTGVSTGTEAFF | TGTGCCAGCAGCTCTCTTACCGGCGTGTCTACGGGGACTGAAGCTTTCTTT
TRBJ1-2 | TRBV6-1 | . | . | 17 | CASSGTSGWQDYYGYTF | TGTGCCAGCAGTGGAACTTCAGGGTGGCAGGATTACTATGGCTACACCTTC
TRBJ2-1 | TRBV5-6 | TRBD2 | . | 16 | CASSPPSGRYYNEQFF | TGTGCCAGCAGCCCCCCTAGCGGGCGTTACTACAATGAGCAGTTCTTC
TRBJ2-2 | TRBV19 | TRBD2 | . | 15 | CASSTSGGYTGELFF | TGTGCCAGTTCTACTAGCGGGGGCTACACCGGGGAGCTGTTTTTT
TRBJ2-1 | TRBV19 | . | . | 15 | CASSIGSGRYNEQFF | TGTGCCAGTAGTATAGGAAGCGGGCGCTACAATGAGCAGTTCTTC
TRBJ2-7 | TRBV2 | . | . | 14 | CASRTEGLLYEQYF | TGTGCCAGCAGAACAGAGGGACTCCTCTACGAGCAGTACTTC
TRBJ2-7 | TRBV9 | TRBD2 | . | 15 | CASSVGSSGSYEQYF | TGTGCCAGCAGCGTAGGTTCTAGCGGAAGCTACGAGCAGTACTTC
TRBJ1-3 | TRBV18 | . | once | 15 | CASSPSKSSGNTIYF | TGTGCCAGCTCACCAAGTAAGAGCTCTGGAAACACCATATATTTT